Sequencing of this T cell receptor (beta chain) was carried out in a study of T-cell reconstitution after alpha-beta-depleted transplantation in children (dated by TCRdb to 2015 to 2016). The study in broad terms: Using TCR repertoire profiling, the study quantitatively followed how T-cell immune reconstitution unfolded in children after TCRalphabeta/CD19-depleted allogeneic hematopoietic cell transplantation. What the study reported, not specific to this receptor: Over the following months the frequencies of hyperexpanded clones went down, and after one year T-cell counts and TCRbeta diversity were mostly credited to newly produced T cells. The high TCRbeta diversity at day 60 in some patients was ascribed to recipient T cells and intrathymic progenitors that had survived conditioning. The apparently early alphabetaT-cell count recovery about two months after transplant was reportedly dependent on only several hundred rapidly expanded clones derived from non-depleted graft cells.

The treatment or condition label corresponds to: allogeneic hematopoietic cell transplantation with graft depleted of TCRalphabeta T cells and CD19 B cells. TCRalphabeta/CD19-depleted allogeneic hematopoietic cell grafts were given to the transplant recipients, all of whom were children. Receptors were amplified or captured by PCR. Sequencing used an Illumina HiSeq 2500. TCR library preparation used molecular barcoding, with unique molecular identifiers applied to normalize quantification of the TCRbeta repertoire. TCRdb reprocessed the public reads (quality trimming at Q25 with fastp, clone calling with MiXCR) and kept in-frame beta chains. Each record represents a unique CDR3 protein, reported with the most common genes and DNA among its rows. The sample includes about 980,000 distinct CDR3 sequences, with 25% to 30% observed a single time. Together, the top ten hold roughly 31% of the sample. As to this clonotype: This receptor's antigen is unknown. No quality values exist for individual bases; no much larger clone is one base distant.

From its cysteine to its phenylalanine, the CDR3 spans 15 amino acids. CDR3 DNA only is kept here, 45 bases in frame from base 1. CDR1 SGHRS and CDR2 YFSETQ are derived from the germline V gene. V is trimmed back by 0 bases and J by 8 bases, and the junction contains 6 bases that no gene match accounts for. The source is a boy under two years old who had a stem cell transplant for SCID, so the T cells may come from the graft donor. The source material was PBMCs, mostly from graft donor cells, sampled 360 days after TCRalphabeta/CD19-depleted stem cell transplant. The rearranged segments are TRBV5-1 and TRBJ1-4; 8 bases in between match TRBD1. The nucleotide sequence is given as TGCGCCAGCAGCTTGGAGGGACAGGCCATCGAAAAACTGTTTTTT. It encodes CASSLEGQAIEKLFF. The CDR3 plus the reference TRBV5-1 and TRBJ1-4 genes for the other parts give the full variable domain: KAGVTQTPRYLIKTRGQQVTLSCSPISGHRSVSWYQQTPGQGLQFLFEYFSETQRNKGNFPGRFSGRQFSNSRSEMNVSTLELGDSALYLCASSLEGQAIEKLFFGSGTQLSVL.